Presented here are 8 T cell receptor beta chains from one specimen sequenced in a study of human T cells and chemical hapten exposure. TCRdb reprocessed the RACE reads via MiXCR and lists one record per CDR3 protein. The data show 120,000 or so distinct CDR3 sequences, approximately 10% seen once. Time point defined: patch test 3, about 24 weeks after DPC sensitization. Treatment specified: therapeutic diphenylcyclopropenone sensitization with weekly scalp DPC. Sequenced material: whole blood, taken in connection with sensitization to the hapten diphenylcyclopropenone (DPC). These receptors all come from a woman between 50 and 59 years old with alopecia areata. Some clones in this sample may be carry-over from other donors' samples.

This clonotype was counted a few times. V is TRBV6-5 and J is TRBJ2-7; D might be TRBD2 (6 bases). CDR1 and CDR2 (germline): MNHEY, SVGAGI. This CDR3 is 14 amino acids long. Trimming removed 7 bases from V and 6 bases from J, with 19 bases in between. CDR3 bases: TGTGCCAGCAAAAACGGGGGTAAGGGGTTCGAGCAGTACTTC. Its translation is CASKNGGKGFEQYF.

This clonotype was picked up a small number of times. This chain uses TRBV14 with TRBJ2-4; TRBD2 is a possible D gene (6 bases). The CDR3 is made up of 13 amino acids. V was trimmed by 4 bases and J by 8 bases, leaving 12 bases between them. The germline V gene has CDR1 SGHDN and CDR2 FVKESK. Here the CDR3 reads CASSPARGDIQYF. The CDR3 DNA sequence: TGTGCCAGCAGCCCGGCGCGCGGGGACATTCAGTACTTC.

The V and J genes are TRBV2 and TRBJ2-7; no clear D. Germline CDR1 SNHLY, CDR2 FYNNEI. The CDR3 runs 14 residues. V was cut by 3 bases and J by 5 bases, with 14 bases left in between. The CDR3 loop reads CASSDGLNSHEQYF. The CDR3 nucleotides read TGTGCCAGCAGTGACGGGCTAAATTCCCACGAGCAGTACTTC.

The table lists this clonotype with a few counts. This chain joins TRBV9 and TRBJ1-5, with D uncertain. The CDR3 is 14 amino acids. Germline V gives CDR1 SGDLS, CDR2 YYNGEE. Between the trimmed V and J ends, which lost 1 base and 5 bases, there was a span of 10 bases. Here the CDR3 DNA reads TGTGCCAGCAGCGTAACCGGAGATCATCAGCCCCAGCATTTT. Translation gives CASSVTGDHQPQHF.

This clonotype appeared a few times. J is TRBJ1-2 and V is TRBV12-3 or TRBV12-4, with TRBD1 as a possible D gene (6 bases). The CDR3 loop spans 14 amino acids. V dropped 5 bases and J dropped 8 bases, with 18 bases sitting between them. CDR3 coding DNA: TGTGCCAGCAGTCCCTGGGGGGGCCCGCTCGGCTACACCTTC. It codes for CASSPWGGPLGYTF.

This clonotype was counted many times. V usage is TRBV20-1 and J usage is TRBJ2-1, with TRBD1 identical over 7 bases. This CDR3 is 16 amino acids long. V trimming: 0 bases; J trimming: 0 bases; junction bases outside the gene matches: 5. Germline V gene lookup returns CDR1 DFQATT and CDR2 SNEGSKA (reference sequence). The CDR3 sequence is CSARDSSGGSYNEQFF. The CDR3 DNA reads TGCAGTGCTAGAGATTCATCAGGGGGCTCCTACAATGAGCAGTTCTTC.

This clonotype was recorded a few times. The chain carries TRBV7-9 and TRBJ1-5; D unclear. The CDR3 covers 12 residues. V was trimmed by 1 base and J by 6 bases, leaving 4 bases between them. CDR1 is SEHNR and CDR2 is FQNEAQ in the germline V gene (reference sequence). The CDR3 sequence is CASSLEGQPQHF. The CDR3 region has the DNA TGTGCCAGCAGCTTAGAAGGTCAGCCCCAGCATTTT.

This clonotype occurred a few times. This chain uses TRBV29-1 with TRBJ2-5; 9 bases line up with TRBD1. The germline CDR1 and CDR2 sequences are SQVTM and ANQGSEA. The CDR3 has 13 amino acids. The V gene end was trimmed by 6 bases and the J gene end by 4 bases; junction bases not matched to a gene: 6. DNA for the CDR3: TGCAGCGTGGGACAGGGTAGGAGAGAGACCCAGTACTTC. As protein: CSVGQGRRETQYF.